This TCR beta chain originates from a study of technical replicates of blood from several donors. Sequenced by immunoSEQ multiplex PCR; TCRdb stores in-frame clones only, minus some. The repertoire has just over 60,000 clones, over 75% of them found once; the top ten carry roughly 4.8%. Germline lookup yields CDR1 SGHNT and CDR2 YYREEE (reference sequence). The V gene end was trimmed by 4 bases and the J gene end by 14 bases; junction bases not matched to a gene: 9. The CDR3 loop spans 13 amino acids. The specimen sequenced was PBMCs. The rearrangement joins TRBV5-4 to TRBJ2-1; 10 bases are a match to TRBD1. The TCR was taken from a human donor in good health. Some clones in this sample may be carry-over from other donors' samples. CDR3: CASSHPSGTGEFF. The DNA for the CDR3 is TGTGCCAGCAGCCACCCATCCGGGACAGGGGAGTTCTTC.